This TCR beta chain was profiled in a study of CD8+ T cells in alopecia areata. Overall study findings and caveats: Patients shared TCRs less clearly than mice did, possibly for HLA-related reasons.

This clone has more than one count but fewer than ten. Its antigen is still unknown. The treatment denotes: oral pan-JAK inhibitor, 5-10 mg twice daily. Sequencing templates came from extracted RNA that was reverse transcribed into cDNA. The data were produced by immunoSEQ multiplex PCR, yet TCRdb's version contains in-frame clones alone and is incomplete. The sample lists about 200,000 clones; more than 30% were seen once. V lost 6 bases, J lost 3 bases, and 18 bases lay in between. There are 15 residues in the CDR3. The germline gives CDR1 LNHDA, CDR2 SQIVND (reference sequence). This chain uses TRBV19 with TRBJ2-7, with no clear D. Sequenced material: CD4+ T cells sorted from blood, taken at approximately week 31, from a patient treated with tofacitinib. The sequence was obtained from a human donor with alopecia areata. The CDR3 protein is CASSRRRLKDYEQYF. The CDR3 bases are TGTGCCAGTAGCCGGAGACGATTAAAGGACTACGAGCAGTACTTC.